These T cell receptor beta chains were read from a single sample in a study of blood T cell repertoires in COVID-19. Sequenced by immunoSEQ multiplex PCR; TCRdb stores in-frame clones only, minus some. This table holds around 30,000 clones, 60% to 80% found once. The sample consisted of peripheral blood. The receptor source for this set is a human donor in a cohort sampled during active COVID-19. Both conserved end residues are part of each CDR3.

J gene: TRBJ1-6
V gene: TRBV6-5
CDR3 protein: CASRQGPDNSPLHF

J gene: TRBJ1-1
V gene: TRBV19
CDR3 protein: CAGRPRGGNGEAFF

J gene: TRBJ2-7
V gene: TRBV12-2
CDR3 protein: CASRFKVQDPEQYF

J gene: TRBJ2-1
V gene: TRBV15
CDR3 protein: CATSRDSAIAGKLGNEQFF

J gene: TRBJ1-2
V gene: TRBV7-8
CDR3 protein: CASSSNRDRRNYGYTF

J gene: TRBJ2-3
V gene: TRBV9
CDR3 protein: CASSVAPRGGTDTQYF

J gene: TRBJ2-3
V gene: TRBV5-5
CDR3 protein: CASRSDRGAGGTDTQYF

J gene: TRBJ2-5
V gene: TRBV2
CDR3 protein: CASSATQETQYF

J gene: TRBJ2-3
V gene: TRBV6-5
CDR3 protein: CASSRPRDTQYF

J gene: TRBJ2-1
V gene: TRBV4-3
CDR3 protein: CASSSGLSYNEQFF

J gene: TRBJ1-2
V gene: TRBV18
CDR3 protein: CASSYKEQLYGYTF

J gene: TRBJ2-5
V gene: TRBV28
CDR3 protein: CASSLSLGLAETQYF

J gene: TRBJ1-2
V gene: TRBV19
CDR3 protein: CASSRDRGGPGGSSGYTF

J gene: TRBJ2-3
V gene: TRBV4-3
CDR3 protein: CASSQEGDYDTDTQYF

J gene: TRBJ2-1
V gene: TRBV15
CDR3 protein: CATSRNRVAYNEQFF

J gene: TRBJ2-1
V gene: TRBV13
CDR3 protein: CASSTGTSLASEQFF

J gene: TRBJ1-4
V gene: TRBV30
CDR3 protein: CAWSGPGGRPNEKLFF

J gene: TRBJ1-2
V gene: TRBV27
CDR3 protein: CASSPSLGQGRYGYTF

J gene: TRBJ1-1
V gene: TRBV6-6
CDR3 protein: CASTRTGGQATEAFF

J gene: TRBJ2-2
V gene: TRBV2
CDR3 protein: CASSEEGRENTGELFF

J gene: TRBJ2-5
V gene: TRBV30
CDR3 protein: CAWSKGLAGVRETQYF

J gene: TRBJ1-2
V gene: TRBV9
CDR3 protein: CASSVGEWGLSGYTF

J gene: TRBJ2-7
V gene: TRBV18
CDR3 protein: CASSPRLAGGRVQGYEQYF